The next 8 T cell receptor beta chains were all read from a single sample in a study of T cell responses to AZD1222 COVID-19 vaccine. Measured with immunoSEQ multiplex PCR; TCRdb has only the in-frame clones, and not every one. In the table there are some 100,000 clones, approximately 90% of which are singletons. Sequencing was performed on peripheral blood, taken on day 0 of AZD1222 vaccination. These receptors came from an adult in good health.

DNA of the CDR3: TGTGCCAGCAGCTTGCGGCCTAGCGGGGGGTACGAGCAGTACTTC. Residues: CASSLRPSGGYEQYF. This rearrangement joins TRBV5-8 to TRBJ2-7; 11 positions agree with TRBD2. Germline V gene sequence: CDR1 SGHTS, CDR2 YDEGEE. This CDR3 comprises 15 residues. V dropped 1 base and J dropped 4; count of bases not matched to a gene: 4.

J is TRBJ2-1 and V is TRBV5-1; D possibly uses TRBD1 or TRBD2 (5 bases each). The germline V and J ends were trimmed by 3 bases and 6 bases, with 10 bases remaining between them. This CDR3 region has 13 residues. Looked up from germline, CDR1 is SGHRS and CDR2 is YFSETQ. DNA of the CDR3: TGCGCCAGCAGCTCCCGGGACCTCAATGAGCAGTTCTTC. This encodes CASSSRDLNEQFF.

The chain recombines TRBV6-6 with TRBJ1-4, with D unresolved. The V gene lost 4 bases and the J gene lost 8 bases, with 8 bases spanning the gap. This CDR3 contains 12 residues. CDR1 is MNHNY, CDR2 SVGAGI, per germline (reference sequence). This CDR3 is CASSWTGEKLFF. The CDR3 coding sequence is TGTGCCAGCAGTTGGACGGGAGAAAAACTGTTTTTT.

The CDR3 loop reads CASSSPGVGDGYTF. The CDR3 DNA is TGTGCCAGCAGTTCCCCGGGAGTAGGAGATGGCTACACCTTC. The chain is built from TRBV6-6 and TRBJ1-2; the D is unclear. This CDR3 is built from 14 residues. The germline V and J ends were trimmed by 4 bases and 6 bases, with 15 bases remaining between them. Germline-derived CDR1 and CDR2 are MNHNY and SVGAGI (reference sequence).

V usage is TRBV9 and J usage is TRBJ1-6; 10 bases match TRBD1. J gave up 9 bases and V 4 bases, and 4 bases lay outside the gene matches. The CDR3 is 14 amino acids. Looked up from germline, CDR1 is SGDLS and CDR2 is YYNGEE. CDR3 loop: CASSSGQGTSPLHF. CDR3 nucleotides: TGTGCCAGCAGCTCGGGACAGGGGACTTCACCCCTCCACTTT.

The V and J genes are TRBV5-1 and TRBJ2-7; no firm D call. CDR1 SGHRS and CDR2 YFSETQ come from the germline V gene. The CDR3 consists of 11 residues. Trimming left V 4 bases short and J 3 bases short, with 5 bases between. For the CDR3, the DNA is TGCGCCAGCAGCCTTAACTACGAGCAGTACTTC. It specifies CASSLNYEQYF.

The chain combines TRBV29-1 with TRBJ2-3; unclear D gene. Trimming removed 4 bases at V and 0 bases at J, with 14 bases between. The CDR3 spans 15 residues. Germline V gene lookup returns CDR1 SQVTM and CDR2 ANQGSEA. The CDR3 reads CSVVRQFHSTDTQYF. CDR3 DNA: TGCAGCGTTGTACGGCAGTTCCATAGCACAGATACGCAGTATTTT.

This sequence joins TRBV5-4 and TRBJ1-2; 9 bases agree with TRBD1. Germline V lookup: CDR1 SGHNT, CDR2 YYREEE (reference sequence). V was pared by 2 bases and J by 5 bases, with 4 bases of the junction left unmatched. The CDR3 covers 14 residues. CDR3 coding DNA: TGTGCCAGCAGCTTCCGGGACAGGGATTATGGCTACACCTTC. As protein: CASSFRDRDYGYTF.